The next 21 T cell receptor beta chains were all read from a single sample in a study of blood T cell repertoires in COVID-19. TCRdb's copy holds only in-frame clones and misses some; the assay was immunoSEQ multiplex PCR. The sample yields under 300,000 clones, 80% to 90% seen once. Sequenced input: PBMCs or T cells enriched from blood (not recorded which). The receptors shown here come from a woman in her thirties or forties who had been exposed to COVID-19.

The genes are TRBV10-3 and TRBJ1-1; the D is unclear. The ends were cut back, 0 bases at V and 7 bases at J, with 12 bases in the middle. Germline V gene lookup returns CDR1 ENHRY and CDR2 SYGVKD. The CDR3 has 14 amino acids. The CDR3 loop is CAISESQVISEAFF. CDR3 nucleotides: TGTGCCATCAGTGAGTCGCAGGTGATCAGTGAAGCTTTCTTT.

This clone was observed a single time. This sequence joins TRBV30 and TRBJ2-7; 7 positions match TRBD2. J lost 7 bases, V lost 2 bases, and 5 bases had no gene match. CDR3 length equals 12 residues. CDR1 GTSNPN and CDR2 SVGIG come from the germline V gene (reference sequence). CDR3 residues: CAWSSGNGEQYV. CDR3 DNA: TGTGCCTGGAGTAGCGGGAATGGGGAGCAGTACGTC.

The CDR3 loop reads CASSRDRTSGANVLTF. The CDR3 DNA is TGTGCCAGCTCACGAGACAGGACCTCTGGGGCCAACGTCCTGACTTTC. The V and J genes are TRBV18 and TRBJ2-6; the D gene is possibly TRBD1 (6 bases). This CDR3 has 16 residues. V lost 4 bases and J lost 0, with 10 bases in between. The germline V gene encodes CDR1 KGHSH and CDR2 LQKENI.

The rearrangement uses TRBV30 and TRBJ2-7, with D perhaps TRBD2 (7 bases). The V gene's germline CDR1 is GTSNPN and CDR2 SVGIG (reference sequence). The CDR3 is 15 amino acids. Trimming cost V 2 bases and J 5 bases, with 19 bases left between them. The DNA of the CDR3 is TGTGCCTGGAGTCCCCCTGGGGGGGCGCGGAACGAGCAGTACGTC. It translates to CAWSPPGGARNEQYV.

The V call is TRBV19, the J call TRBJ1-6; D is undetermined. Germline-derived CDR1 and CDR2 are LNHDA and SQIVND (reference sequence). V was cut by 5 bases and J by 9 bases, with 14 bases left in between. The CDR3 length is 14 residues. This CDR3 reads CASSGREGSSPLHF. CDR3 DNA: TGTGCCAGTAGTGGCCGTGAGGGAAGTTCACCCCTCCACTTT.

The chain combines TRBV2 with TRBJ1-3; D perhaps matches TRBD1 (5 bases). The CDR3 extends over 14 amino acids. V lost 4 bases and J lost 4, with 11 bases in between. Looked up from germline, CDR1 is SNHLY and CDR2 is FYNNEI. The CDR3 DNA is TGTGCCAGCAGTGTGACCAGGGCGGGAAACACCATATATTTT. The encoded protein is CASSVTRAGNTIYF.

CDR3 sequence: CASSLESVLPSGNTEAFF. CDR3 DNA: TGTGCCAGCAGCTTAGAATCGGTCCTCCCCAGCGGGAACACTGAAGCTTTCTTT. V is TRBV7-2 and J is TRBJ1-1; D unresolved. Trimming stripped 1 base from V and 1 base from J, with 19 bases between. The germline V gene encodes CDR1 SGHTA and CDR2 FQGNSA. The CDR3 is 18 amino acids.

The chain has TRBV19 and TRBJ2-7, with 7 bases matching TRBD2. Germline loops: CDR1 LNHDA, CDR2 SQIVND (reference sequence). With 5 bases clipped from V and 1 base from J, the junction kept 2 bases outside the gene matches. This CDR3 spans 13 amino acids. CDR3 nucleotide sequence: TGTGCCAGTAGTCCGGGACTATCCTACGAGCAGTACGTC. Amino acids: CASSPGLSYEQYV.

The chain carries TRBV10-1 and TRBJ2-7; D perhaps matches TRBD2 (5 bases). Trimming took 0 bases from V and 4 from J, leaving 10 bases between them. This CDR3 spans 14 amino acids. Per germline, CDR1 WNHNN and CDR2 SYGVQD (reference sequence). For the CDR3, the DNA is TGCGCCAGCAGTGAGTCTGTGCTAGCTTACGAGCAGTACTTC. This encodes CASSESVLAYEQYF.

With regard to this clone: One end of the junction is discordant with germline, which a read error may explain. This rearrangement joins TRBV5-1 to TRBJ1-2; 8 positions agree with TRBD1. Germline CDR1 reads SGHRS; CDR2 reads YFSETQ. The CDR3 has 14 residues. CDR3 nucleotide sequence: TGTGCCAGCAGCCCCTGGACAGGGCCCTATGGCTACACCTTC. This encodes CASSPWTGPYGYTF.

The J gene is TRBJ2-2, the V gene TRBV6-4; TRBD2 matches 13 bases. Losses at the gene ends were 4 bases for V and 1 base for J; bases not matched to a gene: 3. Germline CDR1 and CDR2: MRHNA and SNTAGT. The CDR3 length is 17 residues. CDR3: CASSGLAGGMNTGELFF. The CDR3 DNA reads TGTGCCAGCAGTGGACTAGCGGGAGGCATGAACACCGGGGAGCTGTTTTTT.

The table lists this clone with a few counts. The CDR3, as DNA: TGTGCCAGCAGCCAAGGGTCTAGCTGGAGCACCGGGGAGCTGTTTTTT. The encoded protein is CASSQGSSWSTGELFF. This chain joins TRBV3-1 (or the pseudogene TRBV3-2) and TRBJ2-2, with a tentative D call TRBD2 (5 bases). The CDR3 covers 16 residues. Trimming removed 1 base from V and 4 bases from J, with 13 bases in between. The germline V gene has CDR1 LGHDT and CDR2 YNNKEL (reference sequence).

A few counts support this clone. This chain joins TRBV28 and TRBJ1-6, with 9 bases lining up with TRBD1. CDR3 length: 18 residues. V trimming: 1 base; J trimming: 1 base; junction bases outside the gene matches: 5. Germline CDR1 reads MDHEN; CDR2 reads SYDVKM. The CDR3 spells CASSLSQGARSYNSPLHF. For the CDR3, the DNA is TGTGCCAGCAGTTTATCACAGGGGGCTAGGTCCTATAATTCACCCCTCCACTTT. Filled out from reference TRBV28 and TRBJ1-6, the complete variable domain reads DVKVTQSSRYLVKRTGEKVFLECVQDMDHENMFWYRQDPGLGLRLIYFSYDVKMKEKGDIPEGYSVSREKKERFSLILESASTNQTSMYLCASSLSQGARSYNSPLHFGNGTRLTVT.

The V call is TRBV30, the J call TRBJ1-4, with D perhaps matching TRBD1 (5 bases). The V end was cut by 7 bases, the J end by 8 bases, with 20 bases between. This CDR3 spans 14 amino acids. Germline CDR1 and CDR2: GTSNPN and SVGIG (reference sequence). CDR3 protein: CASTALGGREKLFF. The DNA for the CDR3 is TGTGCCTCGACGGCTCTGGGGGGTAGGGAAAAACTGTTTTTT.

The table lists this clone with a count of one. This chain joins TRBV3-1 (or the pseudogene TRBV3-2) and TRBJ1-6, with D possibly being TRBD1 (5 bases). The V gene's germline CDR1 is LGHDT and CDR2 YNNKEL (reference sequence). Trimming removed 4 bases at V and 6 bases at J, with 25 bases between. The CDR3 spans 19 residues. DNA of the CDR3: TGTGCCAGCAGCCCACACCATGTGACCGCAGGGCTGGTTAATTCACCCCTCCACTTT. Encoded protein: CASSPHHVTAGLVNSPLHF.

The chain employs TRBV28 and TRBJ1-2; tentatively, D is TRBD1 (6 bases). V was trimmed by 1 base and J by 8 bases, leaving 20 bases between them. There are 16 residues in the CDR3. The germline V gene encodes CDR1 MDHEN and CDR2 SYDVKM. The DNA for the CDR3 is TGTGCCAGCAGTTTATTCCGCAAGGGGGGCGGGGGGGGCTACACCTTC. This translates into CASSLFRKGGGGGYTF.

This clone occurred a few times. V usage is TRBV4-1 and J usage is TRBJ1-5; 8 nucleotides agree with TRBD1. Germline trimming cut 5 bases from V and 3 bases from J; bases unmatched to any gene: 6. CDR3 length: 15 residues. Germline V gene sequence: CDR1 MGHRA, CDR2 YSYEKL. This CDR3 is CASSVRQGNNQPQHF. CDR3 coding DNA: TGCGCCAGCAGCGTCCGACAGGGGAACAATCAGCCCCAGCATTTT.

This clone was found a few times. The chain is built from TRBV11-1 and TRBJ2-2, with 9 nucleotides matching TRBD1. V shed 6 bases, J shed 4 bases, and the junction held 6 bases outside the gene matches. There are 15 residues in the CDR3. The V gene's germline CDR1 is SGHAT and CDR2 FQDESV (reference sequence). In DNA form, the CDR3 reads TGTGCCAGCAGGGACAGGGGTATGGGCACCGGGGAGCTGTTTTTT. Its protein is CASRDRGMGTGELFF.

The J gene is TRBJ1-5, the V gene TRBV3-1 (or the pseudogene TRBV3-2); 7 bases line up with TRBD1. This CDR3 region has 15 residues. V lost 1 base and J lost 2; bases outside the gene matches: 2. Germline V gene lookup returns CDR1 LGHDT and CDR2 YNNKEL (reference sequence). This CDR3 reads CASSQGDRGNQPQHF. CDR3 in DNA: TGTGCCAGCAGCCAAGGTGACAGGGGCAATCAGCCCCAGCATTTT.

J is TRBJ2-2 and V is TRBV10-3; 8 positions agree with TRBD2. The germline CDR1 and CDR2 sequences are ENHRY and SYGVKD. V shed 10 bases and J 0 bases; nucleotides not matched to a gene: 13. This CDR3 spans 17 amino acids. The CDR3, as DNA: TGTGCCACCATGAGGGAGGGAGCGGGGGCGAACACCGGGGAGCTGTTTTTT. Translating gives CATMREGAGANTGELFF.

V is TRBV19 and J is TRBJ2-2, with D possibly matching TRBD1 (5 bases). Germline values: CDR1 LNHDA, CDR2 SQIVND (reference sequence). This CDR3 region has 17 residues. V lost 5 bases, J lost 6 bases, and 22 bases lay in between. The DNA for the CDR3 is TGTGCCAGTAGTCCCGGGTCAGGGATGGAGTCGGCCGGGGAGCTGTTTTTT. Residues: CASSPGSGMESAGELFF.